The 30 T cell receptor beta chains reported below all come from one sample, sequenced in a study of T cells after yellow fever vaccination. One entry per CDR3 protein, called by TCRdb with MiXCR from the 5' RACE reads. The sample records hundreds of thousands of distinct CDR3 sequences, roughly 13% being singletons. The source was PBMCs, collected on the day of the yellow fever booster vaccination. The source of these receptors is a man aged 25 to 40 who received the YFV17D yellow fever vaccine.

V and J are TRBV9 and TRBJ2-7; D perhaps matches TRBD1 (6 bases). The CDR3 spans 16 residues. The germline V gene encodes CDR1 SGDLS and CDR2 YYNGEE. Trimming stripped 4 bases from V and 4 bases from J, with 21 bases between. CDR3 in amino acids: CASSPETGRQRYEQYF. CDR3 nucleotides: TGTGCCAGCAGCCCCGAGACAGGCCGTCAGCGATACGAGCAGTACTTC.

This clonotype was counted between two and nine times. The chain joins TRBV18 to TRBJ2-2; either TRBD1 or TRBD2 may fit D (7 bases each). Germline lookup yields CDR1 KGHSH and CDR2 LQKENI. The germline V and J ends were trimmed by 2 bases and 0 bases, with 10 bases remaining between them. The CDR3 loop spans 16 amino acids. The DNA of the CDR3 is TGTGCCAGCTCACCAAGCGGGACAGCGAACACCGGGGAGCTGTTTTTT. Protein: CASSPSGTANTGELFF.

The V and J genes are TRBV14 and TRBJ1-1; tentative D call: TRBD1 (6 bases). The length of the CDR3 is 14 residues. CDR1 SGHDN and CDR2 FVKESK come from the germline V gene. The V gene lost 3 bases and the J gene lost 3 bases, with 11 bases spanning the gap. CDR3 loop: CASSHLQGHTEAFF. CDR3 nucleotide sequence: TGTGCCAGCAGCCATTTACAGGGCCACACTGAAGCTTTCTTT.

The chain recombines TRBV30 with TRBJ1-1; D is unresolved. CDR1 is GTSNPN, CDR2 SVGIG, per germline (reference sequence). The CDR3 is made up of 12 amino acids. Trimming shortened V by 6 bases and J by 11 bases, and 19 bases separated the two germline ends. The CDR3, as DNA: TGTGCCTGTATCAGTGGTCCTGGACCCGCTTTCTTT. Its protein is CACISGPGPAFF.

There are a few counts of this clonotype. V gene TRBV20-1 combines with J gene TRBJ2-7; 11 nucleotides align to TRBD1. Germline loops: CDR1 DFQATT, CDR2 SNEGSKA (reference sequence). V dropped 3 bases and J dropped 5; count of bases not matched to a gene: 9. There are 15 residues in the CDR3. CDR3 DNA: TGCAGTGCTAGGGACCCGGGACAGGGGGTCCACGAGCAGTACTTC. This codes for CSARDPGQGVHEQYF.

In its sample, this clonotype was seen a few times. The gene calls are TRBV18 and TRBJ2-5; the D is unclear. V was pared by 0 bases and J by 5 bases, with 4 bases between. This CDR3 has 12 residues. Germline values: CDR1 KGHSH, CDR2 LQKENI. Here the CDR3 DNA reads TGTGCCAGCTCACCACCGATCGAGACCCAGTACTTC. It translates to CASSPPIETQYF.

The chain joins TRBV5-4 to TRBJ1-6; D remains ambiguous. V lost 0 bases, J lost 7 bases, and 11 bases lay in between. The CDR3 extends over 15 amino acids. Germline CDR1 reads SGHNT; CDR2 reads YYREEE (reference sequence). CDR3 amino acids: CASSLDGPENSPLHF. Written as DNA, the CDR3 is TGTGCCAGCAGCTTGGACGGACCGGAAAATTCACCCCTCCACTTT.

Comment on this clonotype: A single base separates this from a much larger clone, so it may be a read error. The chain couples TRBV7-2 to TRBJ2-7, with no clear D. CDR3 size: 11 residues. Germline assignment: CDR1 SGHTA and CDR2 FQGNSA. Trimming pared 5 bases from V and 4 bases from J, leaving 6 bases between. Here the CDR3 DNA reads TGTGCCAGCAGCACCCAATACGAGCAGTACTTC. This codes for CASSTQYEQYF.

This clonotype was detected only a few times. The chain recombines TRBV18 with TRBJ1-2; possible D gene TRBD1, 6 bases. The V gene's germline CDR1 is KGHSH and CDR2 LQKENI. The CDR3 is 13 amino acids. Between the trimmed V and J ends, which lost 3 bases and 8 bases, there was a span of 13 bases. In nucleotides, the CDR3 is TGTGCCAGCTCACCGGACAGTGGGGGAGGCTACACCTTC. Protein sequence: CASSPDSGGGYTF.

The chain links TRBV7-3 to TRBJ2-2, with D tentatively TRBD1 or TRBD2 (5 bases each). This CDR3 spans 15 amino acids. Per germline, CDR1 SGHTA and CDR2 FQGTGA. V lost 5 bases and J lost 4, with 14 bases in between. The CDR3 sequence: CASSPSGAATGELFF. Here the CDR3 DNA reads TGTGCCAGCAGCCCGTCCGGGGCAGCCACCGGGGAGCTGTTTTTT.

This clonotype has a handful of counts. The chain employs TRBV14 and TRBJ2-5; D perhaps matches TRBD1 (5 bases). V was trimmed by 0 bases and J by 5 bases, leaving 13 bases between them. There are 15 residues in the CDR3. Germline CDR1 and CDR2: SGHDN and FVKESK. This chain's CDR3 is CASSQEGRGRETQYF. The CDR3 DNA reads TGTGCCAGCAGCCAAGAAGGAAGGGGCAGGGAGACCCAGTACTTC. The full variable domain, completed using reference TRBV14 and TRBJ2-5, is EAGVTQFPSHSVIEKGQTVTLRCDPISGHDNLYWYRRVMGKEIKFLLHFVKESKQDESGMPNNRFLAERTGGTYSTLKVQPAELEDSGVYFCASSQEGRGRETQYFGPGTRLLVL.

This chain connects TRBV20-1 to TRBJ1-5; D ambiguous. The CDR3 extends over 15 amino acids. CDR1 is DFQATT and CDR2 is SNEGSKA in the germline V gene (reference sequence). Trimming removed 0 bases from V and 3 bases from J, with 12 bases in between. CDR3: CSARDGGRFNQPQHF. The CDR3, as DNA: TGCAGTGCTAGAGATGGCGGCAGATTCAATCAGCCCCAGCATTTT.

This chain connects TRBV5-4 to TRBJ2-7; D remains unclear. The CDR3 has 15 residues. The germline V and J ends were trimmed by 4 bases and 2 bases, with 16 bases remaining between them. Germline V CDR1 and CDR2: SGHNT, YYREEE (reference sequence). The CDR3 region has the DNA TGTGCCAGCAGCCTGGGATCGGTTGATACCTACGAGCAGTACTTC. Amino acid sequence: CASSLGSVDTYEQYF.

This clonotype has a count of ten or more. This rearrangement joins TRBV12-3 or TRBV12-4 to TRBJ1-5; no clear D. The CDR3 contains 11 residues. Trimming removed 3 bases from V and 7 bases from J, with 4 bases in between. CDR3 protein: CASSLNQPQHF. CDR3 nucleotides: TGTGCCAGCAGTTTGAACCAGCCCCAGCATTTT.

This clonotype was observed a handful of times. The rearrangement links TRBV4-3 to TRBJ2-1, with 11 nucleotides matching TRBD2. Germline V gene data show CDR1 as LGHNA and CDR2 as YSLEER. With 4 bases clipped from V and 7 bases from J, the junction kept 9 bases outside the gene matches. The CDR3 sequence is 16 residues long. DNA of the CDR3: TGCGCCAGCAGCCTAGCGGGAGGGCCTGGGAGGAATGAGCAGTTCTTC. Translating it yields CASSLAGGPGRNEQFF.

This clonotype occurred a few times. The chain is built from TRBV27 and TRBJ2-2; no clear D. Germline assignment: CDR1 MNHEY and CDR2 SMNVEV (reference sequence). V lost 4 bases to trimming and J lost 2 bases, with 14 bases between them. The CDR3 contains 16 residues. The CDR3 is CASSWGRALNTGELFF. The DNA of the CDR3 is TGTGCCAGCAGTTGGGGTAGGGCCCTAAACACCGGGGAGCTGTTTTTT.

J is TRBJ2-1 and V is TRBV5-4, with D tentatively TRBD2 (5 bases). The CDR3 length is 13 residues. Germline V gene sequence: CDR1 SGHNT, CDR2 YYREEE (reference sequence). The V and J ends lost 4 bases and 8 bases respectively, with 13 bases between them. The CDR3 DNA reads TGTGCCAGCAGCCCTCTCGGAGGCTATGAGCAGTTCTTC. Translating it yields CASSPLGGYEQFF.

The rearrangement links TRBV20-1 to TRBJ2-1; 7 bases map to TRBD1. Germline-derived CDR1 and CDR2 are DFQATT and SNEGSKA (reference sequence). The V gene end was trimmed by 5 bases and the J gene end by 5 bases; junction bases not matched to a gene: 12. The CDR3 contains 15 residues. The CDR3 protein is CSALGRDSGNNEQFF. The DNA for the CDR3 is TGCAGTGCTCTGGGACGGGACAGCGGCAACAATGAGCAGTTCTTC.

The V gene is TRBV10-2, the J gene TRBJ1-5; a weak D match, TRBD1 (5 bases). V gave up 8 bases and J gave up 8 bases, with 13 bases separating them. The CDR3 is 12 amino acids. Germline V lookup: CDR1 WSHSY, CDR2 SAAADI. The CDR3 loop reads CASGQGTEPQHF. CDR3 sequence (DNA): TGCGCCAGCGGCCAGGGAACAGAGCCCCAGCATTTT.

This clonotype was recorded a few times. This chain connects TRBV25-1 to TRBJ2-3, with 8 bases identical to TRBD2. V was pared by 11 bases and J by 6 bases, with 10 bases of the junction left unmatched. The CDR3 is 13 residues long. Germline V lookup: CDR1 MGHDK, CDR2 SYGVNS. CDR3 sequence reads: CASKGSGSDTQYF. DNA of the CDR3: TGTGCCTCCAAGGGGAGCGGGAGCGATACGCAGTATTTT.

The chain joins TRBV4-3 to TRBJ2-6; maybe TRBD2 (7 bases). This CDR3 comprises 17 residues. V lost 4 bases and J lost 1, with 14 bases in between. Per germline, CDR1 LGHNA and CDR2 YSLEER. CDR3 bases: TGCGCCAGCAGCCTTAGGGGGGAGGGTTCTGGGGCCAACGTCCTGACTTTC. It specifies CASSLRGEGSGANVLTF.

The CDR3 here is CSAVAGGPYEQYF. Written as DNA, the CDR3 is TGCAGTGCGGTAGCGGGAGGGCCGTACGAGCAGTACTTC. The V and J genes are TRBV20-1 and TRBJ2-7; 11 bases agree with TRBD2. Germline-derived CDR1 and CDR2 are DFQATT and SNEGSKA (reference sequence). CDR3 length equals 13 residues. J gave up 4 bases and V 6 bases, and 5 bases lay outside the gene matches.

This clonotype was observed a few times. The V call is TRBV20-1, the J call TRBJ2-1, with TRBD2 matching over 13 bases. Germline V gene sequence: CDR1 DFQATT, CDR2 SNEGSKA (reference sequence). Trimming at V came to 4 bases and at J to 10 bases, leaving 7 bases not matched to a gene. This CDR3 is 14 amino acids long. CDR3 sequence (DNA): TGCAGTGCTAAGGGGACTAGCGGGATTGGGGAGCAGTTCTTC. This encodes CSAKGTSGIGEQFF.

This chain links TRBV6-5 with TRBJ1-5; D is unclear. This CDR3 contains 13 residues. Germline CDR1 is MNHEY and CDR2 is SVGAGI. V was trimmed by 7 bases and J by 3 bases, leaving 10 bases between them. The CDR3 is CASTQGPNQPQHF. The CDR3, as DNA: TGTGCCAGCACTCAAGGTCCCAATCAGCCCCAGCATTTT.

This clonotype showed up many times. DNA for the CDR3: TGCAGTGCTAGACGGGACACCCAAGAGACCCAGTACTTC. Its translation is CSARRDTQETQYF. V and J are TRBV20-1 and TRBJ2-5, with D perhaps matching TRBD1 (6 bases). Trimming stripped 2 bases from V and 1 base from J, with 8 bases between. The CDR3 has 13 amino acids. Germline V gene lookup returns CDR1 DFQATT and CDR2 SNEGSKA (reference sequence).

This clonotype came up a few times. In DNA, the CDR3 is TGCGCCAGCAGCCAACGTGGTGGGACTGGCACAGATACGCAGTATTTT. Translated: CASSQRGGTGTDTQYF. The chain combines TRBV4-3 with TRBJ2-3; possible D gene TRBD2, 6 bases. This CDR3 has 16 amino acids. Germline lookup yields CDR1 LGHNA and CDR2 YSLEER. V lost 2 bases to trimming and J lost 1 base, with 13 bases between them.

This clonotype was seen a few times. The chain has TRBV7-9 and TRBJ2-5; the match to TRBD1 covers 7 bases. CDR1 and CDR2 (germline): SEHNR, FQNEAQ (reference sequence). After removal of 0 bases from V and 2 bases from J, the junction contained 3 bases not matched to a gene. The CDR3 sequence is 15 residues long. CDR3 DNA sequence: TGTGCCAGCAGCTTAGCCGGGACAGAACAAGAGACCCAGTACTTC. Residues: CASSLAGTEQETQYF.

The rearrangement uses TRBV6-5 and TRBJ2-7, with D possibly TRBD2 on 6 matching bases. The V gene's germline CDR1 is MNHEY and CDR2 SVGAGI. There are 14 residues in the CDR3. Trimming stripped 2 bases from V and 7 bases from J, with 15 bases between. The CDR3 nucleotides read TGTGCCAGCAGTTACGCGGGATTAGCGGTTGAGCAGTACTTC. This codes for CASSYAGLAVEQYF.

This clonotype was seen a few times. The rearrangement links TRBV2 to TRBJ2-3; D may match TRBD1 or TRBD2 (5 bases each). CDR1 and CDR2 from the germline V gene are SNHLY and FYNNEI. This CDR3 has 14 amino acids. The V end was cut by 5 bases, the J end by 1 base, with 10 bases between. The CDR3 DNA is TGTGCCAGCAGTATGGGACGGGGCACAGATACGCAGTATTTT. Translating gives CASSMGRGTDTQYF.

A few counts support this clonotype. The chain combines TRBV6-5 with TRBJ2-5, with 7 bases matching TRBD2. Germline V gene data show CDR1 as MNHEY and CDR2 as SVGAGI. The CDR3 has 14 residues. V lost 2 bases, J lost 2 bases, and 2 bases stayed unmatched. For the CDR3, the DNA is TGTGCCAGCAGTTACGCGGGACTACAAGAGACCCAGTACTTC. Translated: CASSYAGLQETQYF.